The 30 T cell receptor beta chains below all came from one sample that was sequenced in a study of technical replicates of blood from several donors. Data came from immunoSEQ multiplex PCR; TCRdb stores just in-frame clones and leaves some out. The sample includes 66,000 or so clones, approximately 87% of them seen just once. The sequencing input was PBMCs. These receptors were collected from a human donor in good health. Some clones in this sample may be carry-over from other donors' samples.

This clone came up once. The V call is TRBV7-2, the J call TRBJ1-2; D may be TRBD1 (6 bases). This CDR3 comprises 14 residues. The germline CDR1 and CDR2 sequences are SGHTA and FQGNSA. Trimming stripped 1 base from V and 13 bases from J, with 19 bases between. CDR3 sequence reads: CASSLGGGGGPATF. In nucleotides, the CDR3 is TGTGCCAGCAGCTTAGGGGGAGGGGGGGGACCCGCCACCTTC.

This clone was found a few times. The chain employs TRBV9 and TRBJ1-4, with D unclear. The germline CDR1 and CDR2 sequences are SGDLS and YYNGEE. This CDR3 comprises 15 residues. V shed 0 bases and J shed 5 bases, with 11 bases lying between them. CDR3 loop: CASSVGWSGNEKLFF. The CDR3 nucleotides read TGTGCCAGCAGCGTAGGTTGGTCGGGAAATGAAAAACTGTTTTTT.

This sequence joins TRBV29-1 and TRBJ2-3; 10 bases fit TRBD1. Losses at the gene ends were 6 bases for V and 7 bases for J; bases not matched to a gene: 19. The germline V gene encodes CDR1 SQVTM and CDR2 ANQGSEA. This CDR3 is 17 amino acids long. Here the CDR3 reads CSVLTQNRDRGWNTQYF. For the CDR3, the DNA is TGCAGCGTCCTGACCCAAAACCGGGACAGGGGATGGAATACGCAGTATTTT.

This chain joins TRBV5-1 and TRBJ2-5; perhaps TRBD2 as D (6 bases). This CDR3 has 14 residues. Trimming removed 4 bases from V and 5 bases from J, with 15 bases in between. CDR1 is SGHRS, CDR2 YFSETQ, per germline. The CDR3 loop reads CASSPGLDPETQYF. The DNA for the CDR3 is TGCGCCAGCAGCCCGGGACTCGACCCTGAGACCCAGTACTTC.

The chain joins TRBV10-3 to TRBJ2-7; TRBD1 aligns across 7 bases. Germline V gene data show CDR1 as ENHRY and CDR2 as SYGVKD. The CDR3 consists of 15 residues. J gave up 2 bases and V 6 bases, and 10 bases lay outside the gene matches. As DNA, the CDR3 is TGTGCCATCAGCCTGGAAACCGGGACAGCCTACGAGCAGTACTTC. Translation: CAISLETGTAYEQYF.

The V gene is TRBV12-5, the J gene TRBJ2-2; tentatively, D is TRBD2 (5 bases). Trimming took off 6 bases at V and 6 bases at J, with 11 bases between the two ends. This CDR3 has 13 amino acids. Germline loops: CDR1 LGHNT, CDR2 FRNRAP. CDR3: CASGSSSPGELFF. The DNA for the CDR3 is TGTGCTAGTGGGTCCTCTAGCCCCGGGGAGCTGTTTTTT.

The rearrangement links TRBV6-5 to TRBJ2-2; D is unresolved. This CDR3 is 12 amino acids long. Germline V gene lookup returns CDR1 MNHEY and CDR2 SVGAGI. V was pared by 5 bases and J by 4 bases, with 5 bases between. The CDR3 reads CASSLSTGELFF. CDR3 DNA: TGTGCCAGCAGTCTCAGCACCGGGGAGCTGTTTTTT.

This rearrangement joins TRBV5-4 to TRBJ2-7; D gene ambiguous. With 7 bases removed from V and 0 bases from J, the gap between germline ends came to 5 bases. The CDR3 consists of 11 residues. Germline CDR1 and CDR2: SGHNT and YYREEE (reference sequence). The CDR3 DNA reads TGTGCCAGCTCTAGCTCCTACGAGCAGTACTTC. Encoded protein: CASSSSYEQYF.

V gene TRBV4-3 combines with J gene TRBJ2-1; TRBD1 agrees at 10 bases. The germline V gene encodes CDR1 LGHNA and CDR2 YSLEER. This CDR3 comprises 15 residues. The ends lost 4 bases at V and 2 bases at J; junction bases unmatched: 2. CDR3 bases: TGCGCCAGCAGCCCGGGACAGGGGACCTACAATGAGCAGTTCTTC. It yields the protein CASSPGQGTYNEQFF.

The rearrangement uses TRBV6-4 and TRBJ1-2, with D maybe TRBD1 (5 bases). The CDR3 has 14 residues. The V gene's germline CDR1 is MRHNA and CDR2 SNTAGT. V lost 6 bases and J 8 bases, leaving 19 bases between the germline ends. CDR3 in amino acids: CASSDGGSSPGYTF. CDR3 bases: TGTGCCAGCAGCGACGGGGGGTCCTCACCCGGCTACACCTTC.

CDR3 protein: CSVTTDWVQGAYEQYF. The CDR3 DNA reads TGCAGCGTCACCACTGACTGGGTCCAGGGGGCCTACGAGCAGTACTTC. The chain recombines TRBV29-1 with TRBJ2-7, with 7 nucleotides matching TRBD1. Germline V gives CDR1 SQVTM, CDR2 ANQGSEA. This CDR3 contains 16 residues. V was clipped by 6 bases and J by 2 bases; unmatched bases: 16.

The chain carries TRBV4-3 and TRBJ2-7; perhaps TRBD1 as D (6 bases). The CDR3 has 14 residues. Per germline, CDR1 LGHNA and CDR2 YSLEER. Trimming took off 0 bases at V and 2 bases at J, with 8 bases between the two ends. The CDR3, as DNA: TGCGCCAGCAGCCAAGATACAGGGACCTACGAGCAGTACTTC. Translated, it gives CASSQDTGTYEQYF.

The gene calls are TRBV5-4 and TRBJ1-2, with 7 bases identical to TRBD1. The CDR3 length is 14 residues. The V gene's germline CDR1 is SGHNT and CDR2 YYREEE (reference sequence). Trimming at V came to 7 bases and at J to 0 bases, leaving 6 bases not matched to a gene. The CDR3 region has the DNA TGTGCCAGCGGACCCGGGACAGCTAACTATGGCTACACCTTC. Translated: CASGPGTANYGYTF.

This clone was counted once. The chain combines TRBV7-6 with TRBJ2-2, with 8 positions matching TRBD1. J gave up 3 bases and V 5 bases, and 8 bases lay outside the gene matches. Germline loops: CDR1 SGHVS, CDR2 FNYEAQ. There are 16 residues in the CDR3. The CDR3 DNA sequence: TGTGCCAGCAGCCGAGGACAGGGCCTGGACACCGGGGAGCTGTTTTTT. Its protein product is CASSRGQGLDTGELFF.

The V call is TRBV5-1, the J call TRBJ2-3; 13 nucleotides match TRBD2. The germline V gene encodes CDR1 SGHRS and CDR2 YFSETQ. The length of the CDR3 is 17 residues. The V and J ends lost 6 bases and 2 bases, in that order; junction bases with no gene match: 9. CDR3 sequence reads: CASTPGTSGDFTDTQYF. The CDR3 nucleotides read TGCGCCAGCACCCCCGGGACTAGCGGGGATTTCACAGATACGCAGTATTTT. The variable domain in full, with the rest retrieved from reference TRBV5-1 and TRBJ2-3, is KAGVTQTPRYLIKTRGQQVTLSCSPISGHRSVSWYQQTPGQGLQFLFEYFSETQRNKGNFPGRFSGRQFSNSRSEMNVSTLELGDSALYLCASTPGTSGDFTDTQYFGPGTRLTVL.

The gene calls are TRBV7-8 and TRBJ2-1; 10 nucleotides align to TRBD2. With 1 base clipped from V and 7 bases from J, the junction kept 7 bases outside the gene matches. The CDR3 extends over 16 amino acids. The V gene's germline CDR1 is SGHVS and CDR2 FQNEAQ. CDR3 sequence (DNA): TGTGCCAGCAGCTTAGTTGCTAGCGGGAGAAGGAATGAGCAGTTCTTC. Encoded protein: CASSLVASGRRNEQFF.

The chain uses TRBV5-5 and TRBJ1-2; 9 nucleotides agree with TRBD1. The length of the CDR3 is 15 residues. Germline lookup yields CDR1 SGHKS and CDR2 YYEKEE (reference sequence). Trimming removed 4 bases from V and 2 bases from J; junction bases left unmatched: 6. The CDR3 DNA follows: TGTGCCAGCAGCCTGAACAGGGGGCTAAACTATGGCTACACCTTC. Its translation: CASSLNRGLNYGYTF.

The chain has TRBV29-1 and TRBJ1-4; TRBD1 matches 8 bases. J gave up 2 bases and V 4 bases, and 3 bases lay outside the gene matches. Germline V gives CDR1 SQVTM, CDR2 ANQGSEA. This CDR3 region has 14 residues. CDR3: CSVAQGATNEKLFF. For the CDR3, the DNA is TGCAGCGTTGCCCAGGGGGCCACTAATGAAAAACTGTTTTTT.

The chain has TRBV7-9 and TRBJ1-1; D is uncertain. The CDR3 covers 16 residues. The V end lost 4 bases, the J end lost 0 bases, and 15 bases lay between the germline ends. Germline values: CDR1 SEHNR, CDR2 FQNEAQ (reference sequence). The CDR3 sequence: CASSYRQRVMNTEAFF. CDR3 DNA: TGTGCCAGCAGCTACCGGCAGAGGGTTATGAACACTGAAGCTTTCTTT.

The chain is built from TRBV7-9 and TRBJ1-4; weak D call: TRBD1 (5 bases). In germline, CDR1 is SEHNR, CDR2 FQNEAQ (reference sequence). Deletions cut 3 bases from V and 1 base from J, with 6 bases between. The CDR3 consists of 14 residues. The CDR3 nucleotides are TGTGCCAGCAGCTTGGGGGGAACTAATGAAAAACTGTTTTTT. The encoded protein is CASSLGGTNEKLFF. The full variable domain, its missing parts supplied by reference TRBV7-9 and TRBJ1-4, is DTGVSQNPRHKITKRGQNVTFRCDPISEHNRLYWYRQTLGQGPEFLTYFQNEAQLEKSRLLSDRFSAERPKGSFSTLEIQRTEQGDSAMYLCASSLGGTNEKLFFGSGTQLSVL.

This chain connects TRBV4-3 to TRBJ2-6, with a weak D call TRBD2 (6 bases). Germline V CDR1 and CDR2: LGHNA, YSLEER. The CDR3 extends over 17 amino acids. V lost 1 base and J 1 base, leaving 11 bases between the germline ends. CDR3 protein: CASSQGEENSGANVLTF. In DNA, the CDR3 is TGCGCCAGCAGCCAAGGGGAGGAAAATTCTGGGGCCAACGTCCTGACTTTC.

This CDR3 is CASSPDRAGYEQYF. As DNA, the CDR3 is TGTGCCAGCAGCCCGGACAGGGCTGGGTACGAGCAGTACTTC. The chain joins TRBV7-2 to TRBJ2-7, with 8 bases aligning to TRBD1. Losses at the gene ends were 5 bases for V and 4 bases for J; bases not matched to a gene: 7. The germline gives CDR1 SGHTA, CDR2 FQGNSA. The CDR3 totals 14 residues.

The chain couples TRBV4-1 to TRBJ2-5, with TRBD2 identical over 9 bases. J gave up 5 bases and V 0 bases, and 7 bases lay outside the gene matches. The CDR3 spans 16 residues. Germline V gene lookup returns CDR1 MGHRA and CDR2 YSYEKL. This CDR3 is CASSQDRLAGWETQYF. CDR3 DNA sequence: TGCGCCAGCAGCCAAGATCGGCTAGCGGGATGGGAGACCCAGTACTTC.

The chain carries TRBV18 and TRBJ2-1; possible D gene TRBD2, 5 bases. V was clipped by 1 base and J by 0 bases, with 7 bases between them. Per the germline V gene, CDR1 is KGHSH and CDR2 is LQKENI. The CDR3 contains 15 residues. CDR3 DNA sequence: TGTGCCAGCTCACCACGGGAGTACTCCTACAATGAGCAGTTCTTC. Amino acids: CASSPREYSYNEQFF. Variable domain in full (rest from reference TRBV18 and TRBJ2-1): NAGVMQNPRHLVRRRGQEARLRCSPMKGHSHVYWYRQLPEEGLKFMVYLQKENIIDESGMPKERFSAEFPKEGPSILRIQQVVRGDSAAYFCASSPREYSYNEQFFGPGTRLTVL.

The table lists this clone with a count of one. This chain uses TRBV29-1 with TRBJ2-1; 10 nucleotides align to TRBD2. The CDR3 runs 18 residues. V trimming: 7 bases; J trimming: 0 bases; junction bases outside the gene matches: 15. CDR1 and CDR2 (germline): SQVTM, ANQGSEA. CDR3 DNA sequence: TGCAGCGCCAAGGCCCTAGCGGGAGCGCCGAGCTCCTACAATGAGCAGTTCTTC. Amino acid sequence: CSAKALAGAPSSYNEQFF.

The chain joins TRBV13 to TRBJ2-7; a weak D match, TRBD2 (6 bases). The germline V gene has CDR1 PRHDT and CDR2 FYEKMQ (reference sequence). The CDR3 loop spans 13 amino acids. The V end lost 5 bases, the J end lost 5 bases, and 13 bases lay between the germline ends. DNA for the CDR3: TGTGCCAGCAGCGTCCTGGACTATAACGAGCAGTACTTC. Translated, it gives CASSVLDYNEQYF.

The chain recombines TRBV5-1 with TRBJ2-7; D might be TRBD1 (7 bases). The CDR3 runs 16 residues. The V end was cut by 0 bases, the J end by 6 bases, with 19 bases between. Germline loops: CDR1 SGHRS, CDR2 YFSETQ. CDR3 bases: TGCGCCAGCAGCTTGGGCTCGCTACAGGGGAGGAGCGAGCAGTACTTC. Residues: CASSLGSLQGRSEQYF.

The chain combines TRBV7-9 with TRBJ1-1; no clear D. Between the trimmed V and J ends, which lost 0 bases and 1 base, there was a span of 9 bases. CDR1 is SEHNR and CDR2 is FQNEAQ in the germline V gene (reference sequence). The CDR3 is 15 residues long. CDR3 sequence reads: CASSLASGRNTEAFF. CDR3 nucleotide sequence: TGTGCCAGCAGCTTAGCCTCGGGGAGGAACACTGAAGCTTTCTTT.

The chain uses TRBV5-1 and TRBJ2-3; the D gene is possibly TRBD2 (6 bases). This CDR3 comprises 15 residues. V lost 1 base and J 6 bases, leaving 15 bases between the germline ends. Germline lookup yields CDR1 SGHRS and CDR2 YFSETQ. CDR3 in DNA: TGCGCCAGCAGCTTGAGCGGCGGGAATTTCGATACGCAGTATTTT. It specifies CASSLSGGNFDTQYF.

In this sample, this clone turned up once. The chain has TRBV5-1 and TRBJ2-2, with a tentative D call TRBD1 (6 bases). Germline CDR1 is SGHRS and CDR2 is YFSETQ. V lost 1 base and J lost 5, with 9 bases in between. This CDR3 is 14 amino acids long. Here the CDR3 DNA reads TGCGCCAGCAGCTTGTGGCAGGGGACCGGGGAGCTGTTTTTT. Amino acid sequence: CASSLWQGTGELFF.